The sequence of this T cell receptor beta chain was determined in a study of control samples from healthy donors and cancer patients. The CDR3 spans 16 residues. From germline, CDR1 is KGHSH and CDR2 LQKENI. Trimming at V came to 5 bases and at J to 1 base, leaving 10 bases not matched to a gene. Assay used: immunoSEQ multiplex PCR; TCRdb lists only in-frame clones, some missing. The sample has approximately 98,000 clones; roughly 79% are singletons. The chain couples TRBV18 to TRBJ1-2, with 7 positions matching TRBD1. This TCR came from a man aged 18 to 30 in good health. Sequences were obtained from blood. The CDR3 coding sequence is TGTGCCAGCTCATCGGGAACAGGGGCCATTAACTATGGCTACACCTTC. Translating it yields CASSSGTGAINYGYTF.